These T cell receptor beta chains were read from a single sample in a study of blood T cell repertoires in COVID-19. Clones were read by immunoSEQ multiplex PCR, and TCRdb kept only the in-frame ones, dropping some. The sample includes 75,000 to 95,000 clones, approximately 90% of them seen just once. Material for sequencing was peripheral blood. The receptors here all came from a woman aged 60-75 years with COVID-19, enrolled during active disease. Each CDR3 is given with its conserved first and last residue.

J: TRBJ1-6
length: 15
V: TRBV30
CDR3: CAWSFGTGDNSPLHF

J: TRBJ2-3
length: 16
V: TRBV5-8
CDR3: CASSRTPTGRPDTQYF

J: TRBJ1-4
length: 14
V: TRBV30
CDR3: CAWKWAGNNEKLFF

J: TRBJ2-5
length: 14
V: TRBV7-9
CDR3: CASSSTGGHETQYF

J: TRBJ1-6
length: 19
V: TRBV6-2/TRBV6-3
CDR3: CASSYGQGDVRSYNSPLHF

J: TRBJ1-4
length: 17
V: TRBV4-3
CDR3: CASSQEFRTSTNEKLFF

J: TRBJ2-7
length: 11
V: TRBV20-1
CDR3: CSARERGEQYF

J: TRBJ1-6
length: 17
V: TRBV27
CDR3: CASSSPGTGFYNSPLHF

J: TRBJ2-3
length: 14
V: TRBV5-8
CDR3: CASSPSGGADTQYF

J: TRBJ1-1
length: 16
V: TRBV5-1
CDR3: CASSSSRTGRGTEAFF

J: TRBJ1-5
length: 14
V: TRBV7-8
CDR3: CASSPAGRAQPQHF

J: TRBJ1-1
length: 13
V: TRBV7-8
CDR3: CASSSQGRTEAFF

J: TRBJ1-5
length: 16
V: TRBV10-2
CDR3: CASGRAADRSNQPQHF

J: TRBJ1-1
length: 15
V: TRBV4-1
CDR3: CASSQDRRGNTEAFF

J: TRBJ1-5
length: 16
V: TRBV6-5
CDR3: CASSYSADRGGQPQHF

J: TRBJ1-1
length: 15
V: TRBV18
CDR3: CASSLRTGENTEAFF

J: TRBJ2-3
length: 17
V: TRBV27
CDR3: CASSLASGGANTDTQYF

J: TRBJ1-1
length: 16
V: TRBV25-1
CDR3: CASSEAPGTQNTEAFF

J: TRBJ1-2
length: 13
V: TRBV4-3
CDR3: CASSPTQGYGYTF

J: TRBJ2-7
length: 15
V: TRBV13
CDR3: CASSSSGGTPYEQYF

J: TRBJ2-7
length: 12
V: TRBV5-1
CDR3: CASSLQGYEQYF

J: TRBJ1-5
length: 15
V: TRBV30
CDR3: CASAASRGDSQPQHF

J: TRBJ1-1
length: 14
V: TRBV7-9
CDR3: CASSVTGDNTEAFF

J: TRBJ2-6
length: 15
V: TRBV5-1
CDR3: CASSRDRAGANVLTF

J: TRBJ1-4
length: 11
V: TRBV30
CDR3: CAWSSSQKLFF

J: TRBJ1-2
length: 14
V: TRBV6-2/TRBV6-3
CDR3: CASSSSGQGYGYTF